This T cell receptor beta chain originates from a study of blood T cell repertoires in COVID-19. Repertoires were generated with immunoSEQ multiplex PCR, while TCRdb's copy carries only in-frame clones and drops some. The sample consists of fewer than 200,000 clones, about 80% of them appearing once. V was clipped by 2 bases and J by 0 bases; unmatched bases: 5. Germline V lookup: CDR1 SGHKS, CDR2 YYEKEE (reference sequence). This CDR3 is built from 16 residues. The sample holds many counts of this clone. This chain links TRBV5-5 with TRBJ1-3, with 7 bases identical to TRBD1. This clonotype was sampled from a woman aged 55-69 years with COVID-19, enrolled during active disease. The specimen sequenced was peripheral blood. The CDR3 loop is CASSFVGTASGNTIYF. As DNA, the CDR3 is TGTGCCAGCAGCTTTGTGGGGACAGCCTCTGGAAACACCATATATTTT.